The TCR beta chain under discussion was sequenced for a study of T cells after yellow fever vaccination. General study points: One caveat is that FACS-sorted repertoires could contain abundant clonotypes contaminating from the bulk population. Of the clonotypes, a small share occurred in both CD4 and CD8 compartments.

UMIs were added to TCR cDNA along with a universal primer site when it was made by 5'RACE template switching. Using its own MiXCR run on the 5' RACE reads, TCRdb lists one record per CDR3 protein. The sample comprises a few hundred thousand distinct CDR3 sequences, under 9% of which are singletons, and 3% to 3.5% rests with the top ten. Trimming left V 0 bases short and J 0 bases short, with 9 bases between. CDR3 length: 15 amino acids. Germline CDR1 reads LNHNV; CDR2 reads YYDKDF (reference sequence). This clonotype came up a few times. Its antigen is unidentified. Sequencing was performed on CD4+ T cells sorted from PBMCs, taken 5 days after the yellow fever booster vaccination. The sequence was obtained from a man aged 18 to 29 who received the YFV17D yellow fever vaccine. The V call is TRBV15, the J call TRBJ2-7; no clear D. This CDR3 is CATSRDRTFSYEQYF. The CDR3, as DNA: TGTGCCACCAGCAGAGATCGGACGTTCTCCTACGAGCAGTACTTC.